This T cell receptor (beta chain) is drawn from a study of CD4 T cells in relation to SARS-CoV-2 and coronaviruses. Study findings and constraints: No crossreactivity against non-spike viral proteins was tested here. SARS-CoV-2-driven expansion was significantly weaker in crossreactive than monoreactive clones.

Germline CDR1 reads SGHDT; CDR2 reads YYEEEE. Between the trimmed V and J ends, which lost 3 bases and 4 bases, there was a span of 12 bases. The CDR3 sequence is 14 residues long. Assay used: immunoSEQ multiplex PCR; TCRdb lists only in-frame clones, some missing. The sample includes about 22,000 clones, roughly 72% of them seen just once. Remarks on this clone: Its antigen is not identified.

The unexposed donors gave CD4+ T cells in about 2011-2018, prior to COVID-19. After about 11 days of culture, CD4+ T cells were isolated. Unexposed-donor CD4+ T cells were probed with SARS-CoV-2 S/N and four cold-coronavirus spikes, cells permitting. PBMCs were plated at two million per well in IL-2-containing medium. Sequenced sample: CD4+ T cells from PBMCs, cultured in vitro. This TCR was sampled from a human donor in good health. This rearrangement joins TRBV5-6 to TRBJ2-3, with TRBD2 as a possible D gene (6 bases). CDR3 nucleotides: TGTGCCAGCAGCTCAGGACCGGGGGCAGATACGCAGTATTTT. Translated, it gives CASSSGPGADTQYF.